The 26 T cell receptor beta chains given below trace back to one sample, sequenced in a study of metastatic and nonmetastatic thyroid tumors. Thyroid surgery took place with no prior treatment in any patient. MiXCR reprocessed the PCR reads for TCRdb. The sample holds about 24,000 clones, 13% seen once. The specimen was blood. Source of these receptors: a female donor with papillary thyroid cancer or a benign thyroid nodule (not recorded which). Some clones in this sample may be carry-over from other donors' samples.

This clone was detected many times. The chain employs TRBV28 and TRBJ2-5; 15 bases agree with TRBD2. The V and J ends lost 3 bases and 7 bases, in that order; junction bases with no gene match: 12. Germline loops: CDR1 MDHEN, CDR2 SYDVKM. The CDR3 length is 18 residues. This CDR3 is CASSFWTSGRAGSSTQYF. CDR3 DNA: TGTGCCAGCAGTTTTTGGACTAGCGGGAGGGCCGGGTCATCGACCCAGTACTTC.

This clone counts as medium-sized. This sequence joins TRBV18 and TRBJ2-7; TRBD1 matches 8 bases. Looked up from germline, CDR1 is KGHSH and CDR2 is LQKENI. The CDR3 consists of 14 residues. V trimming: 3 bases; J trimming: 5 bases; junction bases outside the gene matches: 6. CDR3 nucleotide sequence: TGTGCCAGCTCACCTGGAGGGACAGGCAACGAGCAGTACTTC. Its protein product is CASSPGGTGNEQYF.

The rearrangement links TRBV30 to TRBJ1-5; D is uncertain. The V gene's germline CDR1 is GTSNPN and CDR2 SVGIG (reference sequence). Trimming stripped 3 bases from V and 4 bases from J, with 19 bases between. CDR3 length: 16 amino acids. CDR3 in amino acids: CAWSSARVKGNQPQHF. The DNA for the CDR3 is TGTGCCTGGAGCAGCGCAAGGGTTAAGGGAAATCAGCCCCAGCATTTT. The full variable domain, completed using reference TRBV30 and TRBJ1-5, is SQTIHQWPATLVQPVGSPLSLECTVEGTSNPNLYWYRQAAGRGLQLLFYSVGIGQISSEVPQNLSASRPQDRQFILSSKKLLLSDSGFYLCAWSSARVKGNQPQHFGDGTRLSIL.

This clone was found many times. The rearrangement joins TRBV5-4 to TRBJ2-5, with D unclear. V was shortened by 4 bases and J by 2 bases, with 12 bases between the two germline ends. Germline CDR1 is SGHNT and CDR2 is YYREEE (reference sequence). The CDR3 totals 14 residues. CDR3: CASSLRLMQETQYF. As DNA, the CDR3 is TGTGCCAGCAGCCTGCGACTCATGCAAGAGACCCAGTACTTC.

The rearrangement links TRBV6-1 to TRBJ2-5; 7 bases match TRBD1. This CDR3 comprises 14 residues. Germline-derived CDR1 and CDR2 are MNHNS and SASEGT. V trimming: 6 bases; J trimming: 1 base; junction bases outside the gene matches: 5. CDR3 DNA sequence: TGTGCCAGCAGCCACCGGGACAGCCAAGAGACCCAGTACTTC. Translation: CASSHRDSQETQYF.

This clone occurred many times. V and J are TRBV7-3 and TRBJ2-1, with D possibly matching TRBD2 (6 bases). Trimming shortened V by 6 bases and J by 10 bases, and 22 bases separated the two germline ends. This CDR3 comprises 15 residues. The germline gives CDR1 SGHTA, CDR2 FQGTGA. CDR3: CASSKLGGSYTEQFF. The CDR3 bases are TGTGCCAGCAGTAAACTTGGGGGGAGCTATACGGAGCAGTTCTTC.

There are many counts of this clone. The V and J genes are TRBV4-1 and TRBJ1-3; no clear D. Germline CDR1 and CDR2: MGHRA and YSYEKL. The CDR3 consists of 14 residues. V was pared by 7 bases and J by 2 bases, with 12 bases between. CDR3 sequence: CASKEQTTGNTIYF. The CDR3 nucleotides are TGCGCCAGCAAGGAGCAGACTACTGGAAACACCATATATTTT.

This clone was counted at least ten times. Here the CDR3 DNA reads TGTGCCAGCAGTTTTACGTCGGGGGGCGTAGCCAAAAACATTCAGTACTTC. As protein: CASSFTSGGVAKNIQYF. The V call is TRBV28, the J call TRBJ2-4; the D gene is possibly TRBD2 (7 bases). The CDR3 has 17 residues. From germline, CDR1 is MDHEN and CDR2 SYDVKM. The V and J ends lost 3 bases and 0 bases respectively, with 15 bases between them. The variable domain in full, completed from reference TRBV28 and TRBJ2-4, reads DVKVTQSSRYLVKRTGEKVFLECVQDMDHENMFWYRQDPGLGLRLIYFSYDVKMKEKGDIPEGYSVSREKKERFSLILESASTNQTSMYLCASSFTSGGVAKNIQYFGAGTRLSVL.

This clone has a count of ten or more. This chain's CDR3 is CASSWGPGTETYEQYF. As DNA, the CDR3 is TGTGCCAGCAGCTGGGGGCCGGGGACTGAGACCTACGAGCAGTACTTC. The chain combines TRBV27 with TRBJ2-7; D assignment may be TRBD1 or TRBD2 (6 bases each). CDR1 and CDR2 from the germline V gene are MNHEY and SMNVEV (reference sequence). This CDR3 comprises 16 residues. V was clipped by 6 bases and J by 2 bases, with 20 bases between them.

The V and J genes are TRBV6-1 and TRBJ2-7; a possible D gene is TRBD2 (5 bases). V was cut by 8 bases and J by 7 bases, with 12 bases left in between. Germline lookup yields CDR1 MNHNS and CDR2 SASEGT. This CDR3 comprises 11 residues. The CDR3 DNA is TGTGCCAGCGGGGTAGCGTTAGAGCAGTACTTC. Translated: CASGVALEQYF.

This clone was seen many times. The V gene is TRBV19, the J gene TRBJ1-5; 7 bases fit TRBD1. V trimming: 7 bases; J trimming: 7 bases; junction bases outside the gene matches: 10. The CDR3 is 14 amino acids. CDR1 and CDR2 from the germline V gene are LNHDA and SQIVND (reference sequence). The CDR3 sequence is CASKTDREAQPQHF. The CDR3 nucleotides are TGTGCCAGTAAGACCGACAGGGAAGCCCAGCCCCAGCATTTT.

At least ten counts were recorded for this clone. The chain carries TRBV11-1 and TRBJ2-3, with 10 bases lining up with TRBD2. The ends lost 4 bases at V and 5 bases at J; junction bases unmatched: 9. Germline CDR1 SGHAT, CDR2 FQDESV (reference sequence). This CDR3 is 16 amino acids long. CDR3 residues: CASSSLAGARRDTQYF. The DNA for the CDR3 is TGTGCCAGCAGCTCTCTAGCGGGAGCCCGAAGAGATACGCAGTATTTT.

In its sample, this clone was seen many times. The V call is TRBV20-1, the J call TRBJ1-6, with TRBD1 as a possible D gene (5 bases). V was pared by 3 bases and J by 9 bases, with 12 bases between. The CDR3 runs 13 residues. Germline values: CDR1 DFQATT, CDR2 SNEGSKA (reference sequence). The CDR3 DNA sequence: TGCAGTGCTAGTCCGGGACGCACTTCACCCCTCCACTTT. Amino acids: CSASPGRTSPLHF.

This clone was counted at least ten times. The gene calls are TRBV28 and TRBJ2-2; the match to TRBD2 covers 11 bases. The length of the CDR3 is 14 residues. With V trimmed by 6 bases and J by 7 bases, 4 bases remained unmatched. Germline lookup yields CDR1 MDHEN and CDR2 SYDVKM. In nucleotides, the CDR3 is TGTGCCAGCAGGACTAGCGGGGCCCACGGGGAGCTGTTTTTT. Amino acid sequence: CASRTSGAHGELFF.

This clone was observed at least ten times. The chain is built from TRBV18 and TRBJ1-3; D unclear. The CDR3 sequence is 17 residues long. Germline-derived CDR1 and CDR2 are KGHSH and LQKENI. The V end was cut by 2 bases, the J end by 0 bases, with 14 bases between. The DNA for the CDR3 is TGTGCCAGCTCACCATCACTTGGCAGGATCTCTGGAAACACCATATATTTT. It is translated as CASSPSLGRISGNTIYF.

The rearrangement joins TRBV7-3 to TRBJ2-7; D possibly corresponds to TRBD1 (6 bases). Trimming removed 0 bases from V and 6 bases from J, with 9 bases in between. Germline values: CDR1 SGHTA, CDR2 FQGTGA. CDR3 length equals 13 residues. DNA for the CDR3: TGTGCCAGCAGCTTAACTAGCAGGGGCGAGCAGTACTTC. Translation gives CASSLTSRGEQYF.

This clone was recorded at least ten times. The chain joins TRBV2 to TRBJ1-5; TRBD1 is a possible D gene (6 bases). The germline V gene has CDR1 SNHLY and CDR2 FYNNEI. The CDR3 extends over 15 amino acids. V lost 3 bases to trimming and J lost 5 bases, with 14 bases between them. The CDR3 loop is CASSDTDREYQPQHF. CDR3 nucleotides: TGTGCCAGCAGTGATACGGACAGAGAATATCAGCCCCAGCATTTT.

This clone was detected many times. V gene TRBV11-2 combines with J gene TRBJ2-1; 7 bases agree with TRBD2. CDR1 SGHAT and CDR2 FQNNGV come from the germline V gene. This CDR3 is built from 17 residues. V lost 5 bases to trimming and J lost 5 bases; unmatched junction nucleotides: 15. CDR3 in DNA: TGTGCCAGCAGCCTTCTTCGACTAGGGAGGGGAGACAATGAGCAGTTCTTC. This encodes CASSLLRLGRGDNEQFF.

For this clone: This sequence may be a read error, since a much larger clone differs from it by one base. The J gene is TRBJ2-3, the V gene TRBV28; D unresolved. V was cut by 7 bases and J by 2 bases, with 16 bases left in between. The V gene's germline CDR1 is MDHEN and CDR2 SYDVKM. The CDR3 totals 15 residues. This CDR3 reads CASNFSGWFTDTQYF. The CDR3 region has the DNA TGTGCCAGCAATTTCTCCGGGTGGTTCACAGATACGCAGTATTTT.

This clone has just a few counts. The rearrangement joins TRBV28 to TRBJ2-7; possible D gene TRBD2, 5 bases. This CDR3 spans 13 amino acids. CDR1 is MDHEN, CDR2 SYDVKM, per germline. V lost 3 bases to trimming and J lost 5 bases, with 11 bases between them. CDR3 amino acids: CASSFLSGDEQYF. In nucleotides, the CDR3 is TGTGCCAGCAGTTTCTTATCCGGGGACGAGCAGTACTTC.

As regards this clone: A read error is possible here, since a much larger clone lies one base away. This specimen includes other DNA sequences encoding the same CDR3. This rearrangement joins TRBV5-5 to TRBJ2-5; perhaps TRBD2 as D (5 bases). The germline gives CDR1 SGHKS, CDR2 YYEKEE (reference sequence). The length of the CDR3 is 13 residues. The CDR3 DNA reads TGTGCCAGCAGCTTAACCCCGGAGGAGACACAGTACTTC. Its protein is CASSLTPEETQYF.

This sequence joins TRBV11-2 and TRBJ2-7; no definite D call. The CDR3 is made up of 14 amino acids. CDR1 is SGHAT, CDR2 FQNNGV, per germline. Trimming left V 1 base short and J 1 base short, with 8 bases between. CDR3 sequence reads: CASSLAAGSYEQYF. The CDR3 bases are TGTGCCAGCAGCTTAGCTGCCGGTTCCTACGAGCAGTACTTC.

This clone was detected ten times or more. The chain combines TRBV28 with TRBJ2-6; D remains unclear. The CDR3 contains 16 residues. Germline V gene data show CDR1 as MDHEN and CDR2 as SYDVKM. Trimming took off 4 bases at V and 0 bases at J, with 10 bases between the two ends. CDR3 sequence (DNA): TGTGCCAGCAGTTCCCCTCGGGCCTCTGGGGCCAACGTCCTGACTTTC. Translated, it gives CASSSPRASGANVLTF.

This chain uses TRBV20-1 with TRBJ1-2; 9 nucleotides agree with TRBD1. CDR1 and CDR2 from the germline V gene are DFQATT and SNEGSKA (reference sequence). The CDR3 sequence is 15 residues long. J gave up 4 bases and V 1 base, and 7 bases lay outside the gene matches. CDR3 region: CSARVGGQGIYGYTF. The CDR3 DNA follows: TGCAGTGCTAGAGTCGGGGGACAGGGAATCTATGGCTACACCTTC.

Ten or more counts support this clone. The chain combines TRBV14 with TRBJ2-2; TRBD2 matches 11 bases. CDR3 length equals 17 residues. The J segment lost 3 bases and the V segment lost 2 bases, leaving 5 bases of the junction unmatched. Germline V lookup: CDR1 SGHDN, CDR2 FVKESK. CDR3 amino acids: CASSQPSGRTHTGELFF. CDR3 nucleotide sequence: TGTGCCAGCAGCCAACCTAGCGGGAGGACCCACACCGGGGAGCTGTTTTTT. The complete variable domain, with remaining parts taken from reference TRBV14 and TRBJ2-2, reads EAGVTQFPSHSVIEKGQTVTLRCDPISGHDNLYWYRRVMGKEIKFLLHFVKESKQDESGMPNNRFLAERTGGTYSTLKVQPAELEDSGVYFCASSQPSGRTHTGELFFGEGSRLTVL.

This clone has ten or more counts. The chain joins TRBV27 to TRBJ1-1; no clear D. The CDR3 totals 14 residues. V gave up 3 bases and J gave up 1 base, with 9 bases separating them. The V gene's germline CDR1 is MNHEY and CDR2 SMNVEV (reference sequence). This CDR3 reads CASSFGGRNTEAFF. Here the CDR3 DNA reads TGTGCCAGCAGTTTCGGAGGGAGGAACACTGAAGCTTTCTTT.